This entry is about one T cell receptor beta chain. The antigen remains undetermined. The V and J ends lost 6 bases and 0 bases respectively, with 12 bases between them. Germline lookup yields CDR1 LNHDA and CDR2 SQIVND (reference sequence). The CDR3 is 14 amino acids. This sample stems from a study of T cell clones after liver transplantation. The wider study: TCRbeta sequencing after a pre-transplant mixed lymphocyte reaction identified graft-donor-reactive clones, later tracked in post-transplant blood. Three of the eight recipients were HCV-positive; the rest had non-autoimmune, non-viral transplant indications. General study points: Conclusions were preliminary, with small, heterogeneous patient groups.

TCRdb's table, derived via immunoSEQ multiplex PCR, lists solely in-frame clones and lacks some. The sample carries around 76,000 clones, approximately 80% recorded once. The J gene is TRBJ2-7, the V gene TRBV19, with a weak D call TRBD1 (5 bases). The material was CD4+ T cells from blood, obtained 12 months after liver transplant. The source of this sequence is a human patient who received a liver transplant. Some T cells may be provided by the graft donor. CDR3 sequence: CASRRDSFSYEQYF. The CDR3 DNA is TGTGCCAGTAGACGCGACAGCTTCTCCTACGAGCAGTACTTC.